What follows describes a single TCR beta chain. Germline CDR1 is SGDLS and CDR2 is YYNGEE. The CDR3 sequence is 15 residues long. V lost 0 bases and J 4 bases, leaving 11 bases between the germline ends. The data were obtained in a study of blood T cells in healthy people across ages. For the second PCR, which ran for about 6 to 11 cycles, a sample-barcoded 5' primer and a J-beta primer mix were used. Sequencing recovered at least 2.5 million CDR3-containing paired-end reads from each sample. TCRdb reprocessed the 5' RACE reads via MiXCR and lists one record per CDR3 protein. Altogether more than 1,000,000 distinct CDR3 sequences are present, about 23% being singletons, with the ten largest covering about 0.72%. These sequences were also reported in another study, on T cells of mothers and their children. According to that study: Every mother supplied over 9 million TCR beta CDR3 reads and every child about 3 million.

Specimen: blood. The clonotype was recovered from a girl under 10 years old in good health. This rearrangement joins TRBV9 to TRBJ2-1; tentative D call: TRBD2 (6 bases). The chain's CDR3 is CASSVGGDLYNEQFF. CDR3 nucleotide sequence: TGTGCCAGCAGCGTAGGGGGGGACTTGTACAATGAGCAGTTCTTC.